This T cell receptor beta chain appears in the sequencing data of a study of tissue T cells after allogeneic stem cell transplantation. Data came from immunoSEQ multiplex PCR; TCRdb stores just in-frame clones and leaves some out. The data show tens of thousands of clones, 85% seen once. Unmatched junction bases numbered 4, after V lost 3 bases and J lost 4 bases. The CDR3 sequence is 16 residues long. The germline V gene encodes CDR1 MGHRA and CDR2 YSYEKL. The TCR comes from a woman aged 18 to 55 who later had graft-versus-host disease after an allogeneic stem cell transplant. Sequencing was performed on blood, taken before transplantation. The genes are TRBV4-1 and TRBJ2-1, with 12 bases that match TRBD2. CDR3 in DNA: TGCGCCAGCAGCCATGGACTAGCGGGGCATTACAATGAGCAGTTCTTC. It specifies CASSHGLAGHYNEQFF.